This TCR beta chain was obtained from a study of shared clonotypes between healthy human individuals (dated by TCRdb to about 2020). Looking at the study overall: The cohort comprised two women and a few men aged 18 to 49 years. For each donor, three plates each were used for CD4 naive and CD4 memory, two plates were used for CD8 naive, and one plate was used for CD8 memory. Different laboratories and diverse techniques were used to prepare libraries and sequence TCR repertoires, to increase sequencing depth and limit assay-specific biases. To estimate repertoire size and how much clonotypes are shared between individuals, the study performed deep sequencing of blood TCR repertoires from five healthy adults. Between about 0.85 and 10 billion PBMCs per donor were obtained by leukapheresis. Beyond this particular receptor, the publication reports: Compared with non-shared clonotypes, clonotypes shared by all four sorted-subset donors had higher generation probabilities. The small number of donors limited the genetic and exposure-history diversity represented. Pairwise subsampling led to the expectation that sequencing depth would affect the degree of clonotype sharing among donors. Estimated clonotype richness was generally larger for naive than for memory subsets. Rarefaction of sorted-subset datasets indicated incomplete sequencing despite the large sequencing depth. When a handful of donors were compared, the shared fraction of clonotypes was around 5% for naive CD4, more than 3% for naive CD8, about 2.4% for memory CD4, and roughly 0.43% for memory CD8. Sampling was restricted to blood, and TCR repertoires in tissue are likely to differ from TCR repertoires in blood.

CD8 naive samples consisted of CD45RO-negative cells that were positively selected for CCR7, yielding a CD45RA+CCR7+ population without TemRA cells. The donors were healthy, HIV-negative adults with no recently reported acute infections or vaccinations. Only Caucasian adults living in Nashville, Tennessee, USA were represented among the donors. After blood collection by leukapheresis, PBMCs were isolated using Ficoll-Histopaque density gradient centrifugation and then cryopreserved in the vapor phase of liquid nitrogen. Analytical flow cytometry was used to check the purity and quantity of every magnetically sorted T cell population. Each sorted fraction had its genomic DNA isolated and then quantified by UV absorbance on a Nanodrop 2000c. As concerns this clone: There is no known antigen for this receptor. The input lacks base qualities; no much larger clone sits a single base away.

TCR CDR3 regions were amplified from genomic DNA by multiplex PCR using the deep immunoSEQ assay. For each cell subset, the extracted genomic DNA was distributed evenly across all wells of several immunoSEQ 96-well plates, and each plate served as one replicate. For sorted subsets, around 200 ng genomic DNA, equal to about 30,000 T cell genomes, was loaded into each replicate PCR. Purified libraries were measured with a Qubit 3.0 fluorometer, size-checked on a Bioanalyzer 2100, and measured again with the KAPA Library Quantification kit. A separate single-read 150-cycle Illumina NextSeq 550 flow cell was used to sequence each immunoSEQ 96-well plate. Regarding the original processing steps: The immunoSEQ output contained only junctional sequences without quality scores, so filtering could not match that applied to full-length reads. To assign V/J genes and CDR3, sequences were annotated against IMGT germline references using PyIR, a Python wrapper for IgBLAST v1.9. Any read was removed if the V/J assignment was weak (E-value above 1e-6), the CDR3 was missing, or the read contained stop codons, out-of-frame junctions, or ambiguous translated residues. V3J clonotypes were defined as sequences sharing an identical inferred V gene, J gene, and CDR3 amino acid sequence. To compute the percentage overlap between repertoires, the number of shared unique clonotypes was divided by the size of the smaller repertoire. Repertoire richness was assessed with RTK rarefaction, the Chao1 estimator, and Recon v2.1 estimates of unobserved clonotypes. Generation probabilities for all TCRbeta clonotypes obtained by the gDNA method from a handful of donors were computed using OLGA. Drawn from immuneACCESS, this table holds only the in-frame rearrangements with V and J called that TCRdb kept. Clones are partly lost; checked studies trace under half to an unresolved V gene and leave the rest unexplained. V, J and clone size are taken as reported in that table, and D and trimming were inferred from the DNA itself. In all, the sample holds fewer than 850,000 clones, and roughly 96% of those were seen once. Less than 0.25% of the sample comes from the top ten.

The germline V gene encodes CDR1 SGDLS and CDR2 YYNGEE. The CDR3 runs 12 residues from the cysteine to the phenylalanine. The sequence is cut down to CDR3 DNA, 36 bases in frame from base 1. Trimming removed 5 bases from V and 6 bases from J, leaving 8 bases between the germline ends. The sequence was collected from a man in his thirties or forties in good health. The specimen sequenced was naive CD8+ T cells sorted from blood. The cell subset or site label of this sample denotes: CD45RA+CCR7+. This sequence uses TRBV9 and TRBJ2-2; the D gene lacks a confident call. The DNA sequence is given as TGTGCCAGCAGGGCCTATTCCGGGGAGCTGTTTTTT. Its protein product is CASRAYSGELFF.